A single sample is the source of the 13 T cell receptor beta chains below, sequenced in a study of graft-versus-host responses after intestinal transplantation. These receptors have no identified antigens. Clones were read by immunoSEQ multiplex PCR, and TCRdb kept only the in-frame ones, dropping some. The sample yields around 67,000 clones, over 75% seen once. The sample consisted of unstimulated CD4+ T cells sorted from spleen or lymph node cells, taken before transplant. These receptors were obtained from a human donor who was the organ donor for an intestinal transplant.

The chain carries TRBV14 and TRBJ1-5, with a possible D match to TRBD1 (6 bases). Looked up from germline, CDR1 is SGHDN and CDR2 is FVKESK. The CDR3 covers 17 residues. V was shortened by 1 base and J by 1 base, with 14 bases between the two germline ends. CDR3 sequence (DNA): TGTGCCAGCAGCCAAGTAAAGGGGGAGTTAAGCAATCAGCCCCAGCATTTT. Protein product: CASSQVKGELSNQPQHF.

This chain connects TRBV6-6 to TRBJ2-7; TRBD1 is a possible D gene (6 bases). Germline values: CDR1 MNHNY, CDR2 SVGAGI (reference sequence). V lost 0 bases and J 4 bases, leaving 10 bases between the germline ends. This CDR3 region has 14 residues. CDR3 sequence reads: CASSYSQGEYEQYV. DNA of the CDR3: TGTGCCAGCAGTTACTCACAGGGAGAGTACGAGCAGTACGTC.

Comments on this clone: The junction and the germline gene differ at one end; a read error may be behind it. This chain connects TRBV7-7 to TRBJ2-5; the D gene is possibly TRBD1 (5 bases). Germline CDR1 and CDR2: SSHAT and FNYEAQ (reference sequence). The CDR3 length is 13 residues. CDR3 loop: CASSPRPGETQYF. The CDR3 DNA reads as TGTGCTAGCAGCCCCAGGCCAGGGGAGACCCAGTACTTC.

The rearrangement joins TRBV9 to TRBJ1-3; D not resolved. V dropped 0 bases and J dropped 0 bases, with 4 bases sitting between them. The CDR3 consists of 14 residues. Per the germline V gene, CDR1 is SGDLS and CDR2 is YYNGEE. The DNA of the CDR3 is TGTGCCAGCAGCGTAGACGGCTCTGGAAACACCATATATTTT. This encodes CASSVDGSGNTIYF.

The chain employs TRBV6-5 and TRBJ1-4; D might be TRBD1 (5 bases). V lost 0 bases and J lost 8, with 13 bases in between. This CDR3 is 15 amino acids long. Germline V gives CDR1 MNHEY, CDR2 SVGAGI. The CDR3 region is CASSYSNLPGEKLFF. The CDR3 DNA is TGTGCCAGCAGTTACTCGAATCTGCCAGGGGAAAAACTGTTTTTT.

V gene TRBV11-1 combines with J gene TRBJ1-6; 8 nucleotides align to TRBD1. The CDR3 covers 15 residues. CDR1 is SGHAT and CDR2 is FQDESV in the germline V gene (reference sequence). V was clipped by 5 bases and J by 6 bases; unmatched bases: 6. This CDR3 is CASSSRDRSNSPLHF. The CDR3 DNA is TGTGCCAGCAGCAGCCGGGACAGGTCTAATTCACCCCTCCACTTT.

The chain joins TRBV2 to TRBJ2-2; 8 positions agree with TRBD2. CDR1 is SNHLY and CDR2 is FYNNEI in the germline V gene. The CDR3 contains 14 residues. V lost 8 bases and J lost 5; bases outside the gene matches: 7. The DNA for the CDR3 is TGTGCCAGCTGGAGCGGGGGTCGGACCGGGGAGCTGTTTTTT. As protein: CASWSGGRTGELFF.

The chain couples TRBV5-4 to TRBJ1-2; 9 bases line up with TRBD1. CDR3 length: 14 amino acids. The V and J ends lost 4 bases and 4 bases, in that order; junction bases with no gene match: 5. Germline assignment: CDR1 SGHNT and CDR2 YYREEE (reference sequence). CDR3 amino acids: CASSADRGTYGYTF. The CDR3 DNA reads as TGTGCCAGCAGCGCGGACAGGGGTACCTATGGCTACACCTTC. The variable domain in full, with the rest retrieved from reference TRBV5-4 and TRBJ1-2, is ETGVTQSPTHLIKTRGQQVTLRCSSQSGHNTVSWYQQALGQGPQFIFQYYREEENGRGNFPPRFSGLQFPNYSSELNVNALELDDSALYLCASSADRGTYGYTFGSGTRLTVV.

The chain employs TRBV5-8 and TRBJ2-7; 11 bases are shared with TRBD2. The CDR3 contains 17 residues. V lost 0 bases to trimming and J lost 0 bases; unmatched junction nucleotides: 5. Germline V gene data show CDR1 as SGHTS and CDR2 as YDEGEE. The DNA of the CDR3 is TGTGCCAGCAGCTTGGGGACTAGCGGGTTTTCCTCCTACGAGCAGTACGTC. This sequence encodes CASSLGTSGFSSYEQYV.

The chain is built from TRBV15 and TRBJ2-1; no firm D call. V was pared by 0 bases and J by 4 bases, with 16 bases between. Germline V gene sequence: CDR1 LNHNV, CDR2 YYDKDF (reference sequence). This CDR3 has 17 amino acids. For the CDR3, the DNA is TGTGCCACCAGCAGAGATTCCGGCACAGCCATATACAATGAGCAGTTCTTC. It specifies CATSRDSGTAIYNEQFF. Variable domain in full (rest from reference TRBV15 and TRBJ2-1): DAMVIQNPRYQVTQFGKPVTLSCSQTLNHNVMYWYQQKSSQAPKLLFHYYDKDFNNEADTPDNFQSRRPNTSFCFLDIRSPGLGDTAMYLCATSRDSGTAIYNEQFFGPGTRLTVL.

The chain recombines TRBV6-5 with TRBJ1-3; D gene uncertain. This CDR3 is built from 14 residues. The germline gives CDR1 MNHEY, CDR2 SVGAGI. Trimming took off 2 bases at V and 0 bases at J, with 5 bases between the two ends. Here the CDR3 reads CASSYGSSGNTIYF. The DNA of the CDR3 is TGTGCCAGCAGTTACGGCAGCTCTGGAAACACCATATATTTT.

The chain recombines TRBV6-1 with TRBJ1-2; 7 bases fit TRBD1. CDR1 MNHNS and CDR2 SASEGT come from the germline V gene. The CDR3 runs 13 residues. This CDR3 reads CVSRGQGNYGYTF. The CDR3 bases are TGTGTCTCGAGGGGGCAGGGGAACTATGGCTACACCTTC.

In DNA, the CDR3 is TGTGCCAGCAGCTTACCCCCCGGGGGAGGGGAGACCCAGTACTTC. Its translation: CASSLPPGGGETQYF. The V gene is TRBV28, the J gene TRBJ2-5; TRBD2 matches at 7 bases. Germline lookup yields CDR1 MDHEN and CDR2 SYDVKM. This CDR3 has 15 residues. Germline trimming cut 6 bases from V and 5 bases from J; bases unmatched to any gene: 12.